Following are 20 T cell receptor beta chains from one sample sequenced in a study of shared clonotypes between healthy human individuals (TCRdb year 2020). Library prep was done by the immunoSEQ multiplex PCR assay. The source is immuneACCESS, and TCRdb retained only in-frame sequences with V and J called. Part of the clones is not carried over; for the studies checked, unresolved V genes explain less than half of this, and the remainder is unexplained. The sample table contains about 360,000 clones; only one count was recorded for over 70% of them. The ten largest clones capture under 11% of the sample. The sequenced material came from memory CD4+ T cells sorted from blood. The sample's cell subset or site label, decoded: CD45RA-negative fraction. The receptors come from a man aged 30 to 45 in good health.

This chain links TRBV19 with TRBJ2-1; D not resolved. This CDR3 has 15 amino acids. Per the germline V gene, CDR1 is LNHDA and CDR2 is SQIVND (reference sequence). V was trimmed by 0 bases and J by 7 bases, leaving 13 bases between them. The CDR3 sequence is CASSIDQLPGNEQFF. As DNA, the CDR3 is TGTGCCAGTAGTATAGACCAGCTCCCTGGGAATGAGCAGTTCTTC. Complete variable domain (other parts from reference TRBV19 and TRBJ2-1): DGGITQSPKYLFRKEGQNVTLSCEQNLNHDAMYWYRQDPGQGLRLIYYSQIVNDFQKGDIAEGYSVSREKKESFPLTVTSAQKNPTAFYLCASSIDQLPGNEQFFGPGTRLTVL.

In this sample, this clone turned up once. V and J are TRBV28 and TRBJ1-5; tentatively, D is TRBD1 (5 bases). This CDR3 spans 15 amino acids. V gave up 7 bases and J gave up 2 bases, with 15 bases separating them. Per the germline V gene, CDR1 is MDHEN and CDR2 is SYDVKM. The CDR3 DNA is TGTGCCAGCACCCTAACTGGGGGTGGCAATCAGCCCCAGCATTTT. Protein sequence: CASTLTGGGNQPQHF.

This chain joins TRBV28 and TRBJ2-4; D gene uncertain. CDR1 is MDHEN and CDR2 is SYDVKM in the germline V gene. V was trimmed by 5 bases and J by 0 bases, leaving 11 bases between them. The CDR3 consists of 15 residues. CDR3 bases: TGTGCCAGCAGTACTCAGATGATAGCCAAAAACATTCAGTACTTC. This encodes CASSTQMIAKNIQYF.

This chain connects TRBV28 to TRBJ1-1, with TRBD1 identical over 8 bases. The CDR3 runs to 13 residues. J lost 10 bases, V lost 1 base, and 5 bases had no gene match. CDR1 and CDR2 (germline): MDHEN, SYDVKM. CDR3 sequence: CASSLSLGQGAFF. The CDR3 bases are TGTGCCAGCAGTTTATCCTTAGGACAGGGAGCTTTCTTT.

The chain carries TRBV5-5 and TRBJ1-5, with 10 bases identical to TRBD1. CDR3 length equals 16 residues. V lost 3 bases to trimming and J lost 1 base; unmatched junction nucleotides: 4. Germline CDR1 is SGHKS and CDR2 is YYEKEE (reference sequence). The CDR3 spells CASSWGQGRSNQPQHF. The CDR3, as DNA: TGTGCCAGCAGCTGGGGACAGGGGCGGAGCAATCAGCCCCAGCATTTT.

The count of this clone is one. V is TRBV27 and J is TRBJ2-2; 7 positions agree with TRBD2. Germline V lookup: CDR1 MNHEY, CDR2 SMNVEV (reference sequence). The CDR3 contains 17 residues. V lost 1 base, J lost 8 bases, and 13 bases stayed unmatched. The CDR3 DNA is TGTGCCAGCAGTTTATTGGCTAGCGGTCCCTCGGGAGGGGAGCTGTTTTTT. This encodes CASSLLASGPSGGELFF.

As to this clone: The same CDR3 can be traced to other DNA sequences in this sample. The chain couples TRBV5-1 to TRBJ2-5; D is undetermined. The V gene's germline CDR1 is SGHRS and CDR2 YFSETQ. The CDR3 totals 13 residues. The germline V and J ends were trimmed by 0 bases and 2 bases, with 5 bases remaining between them. CDR3 sequence: CASSLVAQETQYF. CDR3 nucleotide sequence: TGCGCCAGCAGCTTGGTGGCTCAAGAGACCCAGTACTTC.

In this sample, this clone turned up a few times. The rearrangement joins TRBV19 to TRBJ2-3, with TRBD2 matching 7 bases. Germline CDR1 is LNHDA and CDR2 is SQIVND (reference sequence). With 2 bases clipped from V and 4 bases from J, the junction kept 6 bases outside the gene matches. The CDR3 is 15 amino acids. This chain's CDR3 is CASSISGAGADTQYF. CDR3 coding DNA: TGTGCCAGTAGTATAAGCGGGGCGGGTGCAGATACGCAGTATTTT.

This clone was recorded only once. The chain is built from TRBV6-6 and TRBJ1-5; D gene unclear. The ends were cut back, 2 bases at V and 11 bases at J, with 10 bases in the middle. The CDR3 is made up of 12 amino acids. Germline V gene sequence: CDR1 MNHNY, CDR2 SVGAGI (reference sequence). The CDR3 region is CASSYPTSTQHF. In DNA form, the CDR3 reads TGTGCCAGCAGTTACCCAACGAGTACCCAGCATTTT.

This chain links TRBV5-4 with TRBJ2-7; the D gene is possibly TRBD2 (6 bases). V lost 0 bases to trimming and J lost 7 bases, with 14 bases between them. The germline CDR1 and CDR2 sequences are SGHNT and YYREEE (reference sequence). The CDR3 sequence is 14 residues long. CDR3 protein: CASSLAGRGAEQYF. The CDR3, as DNA: TGTGCCAGCAGCTTGGCAGGGCGCGGGGCAGAGCAGTACTTC.

In this sample, this clone turned up many times. The chain employs TRBV5-4 and TRBJ2-3; TRBD1 is a possible D gene (6 bases). CDR1 and CDR2 from the germline V gene are SGHNT and YYREEE (reference sequence). This CDR3 comprises 18 residues. Trimming removed 0 bases from V and 0 bases from J, with 17 bases in between. CDR3 amino acids: CASSLGAWTVSSTDTQYF. The CDR3 DNA reads as TGTGCCAGCAGCTTGGGGGCGTGGACAGTTTCTAGCACAGATACGCAGTATTTT.

The rearrangement links TRBV7-7 to TRBJ2-5; D perhaps matches TRBD1 (6 bases). This CDR3 has 13 amino acids. Deletions cut 5 bases from V and 3 bases from J, with 10 bases between. CDR1 is SSHAT, CDR2 FNYEAQ, per germline (reference sequence). In DNA, the CDR3 is TGTGCCAGCAGCGATACAGGGAAAGAGACCCAGTACTTC. It is translated as CASSDTGKETQYF. Variable domain in full (rest from reference TRBV7-7 and TRBJ2-5): GAGVSQSPRYKVTKRGQDVTLRCDPISSHATLYWYQQALGQGPEFLTYFNYEAQPDKSGLPSDRFSAERPEGSISTLTIQRTEQRDSAMYRCASSDTGKETQYFGPGTRLLVL.

The CDR3: CASSQGTSGRNEQFF. The CDR3 bases are TGTGCCAGCAGCCAAGGGACTAGCGGGAGGAATGAGCAGTTCTTC. This chain joins TRBV14 and TRBJ2-1, with 14 bases matching TRBD2. This CDR3 comprises 15 residues. Germline V CDR1 and CDR2: SGHDN, FVKESK. V lost 1 base to trimming and J lost 7 bases; unmatched junction nucleotides: 0.

This clone was recorded a few times. V usage is TRBV11-2 and J usage is TRBJ1-1; D gene uncertain. In germline, CDR1 is SGHAT, CDR2 FQNNGV. The V end was cut by 3 bases, the J end by 4 bases, with 6 bases between. CDR3 length equals 12 residues. The CDR3 DNA is TGTGCCAGCAGCTTGAGGTCCACTGAAGCTTTCTTT. Residues: CASSLRSTEAFF.

V gene TRBV11-1 combines with J gene TRBJ1-4, with D tentatively TRBD1 (6 bases). The germline CDR1 and CDR2 sequences are SGHAT and FQDESV (reference sequence). The V and J ends lost 0 bases and 8 bases respectively, with 10 bases between them. There are 14 residues in the CDR3. Here the CDR3 reads CASSLALGGEKLFF. CDR3 in DNA: TGTGCCAGCAGCTTAGCGTTGGGGGGCGAAAAACTGTTTTTT.

The chain recombines TRBV2 with TRBJ1-2; 8 bases line up with TRBD1. After removal of 5 bases from V and 7 bases from J, the junction contained 9 bases not matched to a gene. From germline, CDR1 is SNHLY and CDR2 FYNNEI. The CDR3 consists of 14 residues. The CDR3 sequence: CASSLSQGASGYTF. The CDR3 DNA follows: TGTGCCAGCAGTTTAAGCCAGGGGGCGAGTGGCTACACCTTC.

The genes are TRBV15 and TRBJ2-7; D is unclear. Germline assignment: CDR1 LNHNV and CDR2 YYDKDF (reference sequence). CDR3 length: 17 amino acids. V was shortened by 0 bases and J by 0 bases, with 15 bases between the two germline ends. The DNA for the CDR3 is TGTGCCACCAGCAGAGATCGAGGCTTCTCCAGCTCCTACGAGCAGTACTTC. This codes for CATSRDRGFSSSYEQYF.

Concerning this clone: In the same sample, other DNA sequences code for this CDR3. V usage is TRBV7-9 and J usage is TRBJ2-3; tentatively, D is TRBD1 or TRBD2 (5 bases each). The V end was cut by 5 bases, the J end by 4 bases, with 10 bases between. This CDR3 is 13 amino acids long. Germline assignment: CDR1 SEHNR and CDR2 FQNEAQ (reference sequence). CDR3 in DNA: TGTGCCAGCAGCCGAGGGACCGCAGATACGCAGTATTTT. Protein product: CASSRGTADTQYF.

This rearrangement joins TRBV28 to TRBJ2-7; TRBD2 matches 12 bases. With 6 bases clipped from V and 0 bases from J, the junction kept 3 bases outside the gene matches. The CDR3 spans 15 residues. CDR1 and CDR2 (germline): MDHEN, SYDVKM. CDR3 sequence: CASRLAGGNSYEQYF. The CDR3 DNA is TGTGCCAGCAGACTAGCGGGAGGAAACTCCTACGAGCAGTACTTC.

The chain carries TRBV7-8 and TRBJ1-2, with a tentative D call TRBD1 (6 bases). V lost 4 bases, J lost 7 bases, and 16 bases lay in between. The germline V gene encodes CDR1 SGHVS and CDR2 FQNEAQ. This CDR3 is built from 14 residues. The CDR3 loop reads CASSSDRLVGGYTF. The CDR3 bases are TGTGCCAGCAGCTCGGACAGACTGGTGGGTGGCTACACCTTC.